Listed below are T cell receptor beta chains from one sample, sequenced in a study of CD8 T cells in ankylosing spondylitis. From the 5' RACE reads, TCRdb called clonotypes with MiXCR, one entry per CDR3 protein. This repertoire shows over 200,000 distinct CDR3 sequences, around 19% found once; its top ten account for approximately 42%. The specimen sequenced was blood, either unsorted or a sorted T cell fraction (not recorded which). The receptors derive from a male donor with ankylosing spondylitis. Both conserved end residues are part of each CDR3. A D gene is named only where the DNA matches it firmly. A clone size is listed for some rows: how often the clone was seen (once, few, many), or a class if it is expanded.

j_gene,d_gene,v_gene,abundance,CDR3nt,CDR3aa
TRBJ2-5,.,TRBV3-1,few,TGTGCCAGCGTTCCGGGGACAAAAGAGACCCAGTACTTC,CASVPGTKETQYF
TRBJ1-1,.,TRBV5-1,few,TGCGCCAGCAGCTACAGGCTCGGGACTGAAGCTTTCTTT,CASSYRLGTEAFF
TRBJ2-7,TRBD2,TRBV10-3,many,TGTGCCATCAGTGCCCCCGGGACTAGCGTCTACGAGCAGTACTTC,CAISAPGTSVYEQYF
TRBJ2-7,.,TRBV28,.,TGTGCCAGCAAACACCGGGACATTGAAAGGCAGTACTTC,CASKHRDIERQYF
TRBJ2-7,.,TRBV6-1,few,TGTGCCAGCAGTGAAGATCCAGGGAGCTCCTACGAGCAGTACTTC,CASSEDPGSSYEQYF
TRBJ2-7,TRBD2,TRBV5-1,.,TGCGCCAGCAGCCCTACCGGGAGGTCCGGCGAGCAGTACTTC,CASSPTGRSGEQYF
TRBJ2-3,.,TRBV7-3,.,TGTGCCAGCAGCCTGGGGGGTCTCCCGGAGTGGGAAGATACGCAGTATTTT,CASSLGGLPEWEDTQYF
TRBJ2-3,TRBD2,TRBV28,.,TGTGCCAGCAGCGCGGGGGTCAGAGACACAGATACGCAGTATTTT,CASSAGVRDTDTQYF
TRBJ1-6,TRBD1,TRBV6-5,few,TGTGCCAGCAGTTACACGGGGGACAGTACTTCACCCCTCCACTTT,CASSYTGDSTSPLHF
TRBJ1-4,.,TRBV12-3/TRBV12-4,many,TGTGCCAGCAGTTCTGGGTTGGGGGGGCTTCGTGAAAAACTGTTTTTT,CASSSGLGGLREKLFF
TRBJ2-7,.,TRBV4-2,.,TGTGCCAGCAGCCAAGGGGTCAGTGGCGCCTACGAGCAGTACTTC,CASSQGVSGAYEQYF
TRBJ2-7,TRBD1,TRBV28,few,TGTGCCAGCAGTCCCCGGACAGGGGAATATGTTGGATCCTACGAGCAGTACTTC,CASSPRTGEYVGSYEQYF
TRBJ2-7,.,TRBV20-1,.,TGCAGTGCTCGGTCGGCTAGCGTACTCTACGAGCAGTACTTC,CSARSASVLYEQYF
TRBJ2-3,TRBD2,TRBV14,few,TGTGCCAGCAGCCCCAGACTAGCGGGAGATCCAGATACGCAGTATTTT,CASSPRLAGDPDTQYF
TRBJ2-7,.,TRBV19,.,TGTGCCAGTAGTATAGATGGCGGGGACGACTACGAGCAGTACTTC,CASSIDGGDDYEQYF